The sequence of this T cell receptor (beta chain) was determined in a study of a mutant IDH1 vaccine in newly diagnosed glioma. Overall study context: Patients began vaccination 4-6 weeks after radiotherapy alone, or with temozolomide cycles.

Generated by immunoSEQ multiplex PCR, the TCRdb table keeps only in-frame clones and is missing some. This sample has around 32,000 clones; 80% occur once, and the top ten carry more than 3%. Time point in this sample: week 35, safety follow-up. Vaccination used 300 ug of mutant IDH1 20-mer peptide per dose, with topical imiquimod. Across weeks 1, 3, 5, 7, 11, 15, 19 and 23, patients received a vaccination each time, eight in all. New astrocytomas of WHO grade 3 or 4 that were IDH1-mutant and ATRX-lost were found in the donors. This CDR3 contains 17 residues. From germline, CDR1 is SGHDN and CDR2 FVKESK. Trimming removed 3 bases at V and 0 bases at J, with 14 bases between. About this clone: Its specificity is not known.

The J gene is TRBJ2-2, the V gene TRBV14; D might be TRBD1 (6 bases). Material: PBMCs, obtained from a glioma patient whose treatment included an IDH1 peptide vaccine. The receptor was isolated from a middle-aged man with glioma. Some clones in this sample may be carry-over from other donors' samples. The CDR3 DNA reads as TGTGCCAGCAGCCAGGTGTGGACAGCCGCGAACACCGGGGAGCTGTTTTTT. This codes for CASSQVWTAANTGELFF.